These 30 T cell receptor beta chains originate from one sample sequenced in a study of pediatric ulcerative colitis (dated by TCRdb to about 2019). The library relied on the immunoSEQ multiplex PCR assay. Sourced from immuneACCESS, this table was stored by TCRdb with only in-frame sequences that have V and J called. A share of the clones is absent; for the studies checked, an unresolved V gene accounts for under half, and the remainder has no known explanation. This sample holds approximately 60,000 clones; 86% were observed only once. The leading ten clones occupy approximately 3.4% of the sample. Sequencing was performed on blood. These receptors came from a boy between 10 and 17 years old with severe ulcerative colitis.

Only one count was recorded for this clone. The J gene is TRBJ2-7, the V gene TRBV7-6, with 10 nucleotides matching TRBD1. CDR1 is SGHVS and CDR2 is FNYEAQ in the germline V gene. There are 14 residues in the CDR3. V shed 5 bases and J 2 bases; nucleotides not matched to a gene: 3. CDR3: CASSPGQGAYEQYF. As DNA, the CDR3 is TGTGCCAGCAGCCCAGGACAGGGGGCCTACGAGCAGTACTTC.

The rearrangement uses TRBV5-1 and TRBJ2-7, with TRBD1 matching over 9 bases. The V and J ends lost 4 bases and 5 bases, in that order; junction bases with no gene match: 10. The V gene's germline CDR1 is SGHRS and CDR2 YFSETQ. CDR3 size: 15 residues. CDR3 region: CASSPMTGGSHEQYF. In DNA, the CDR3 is TGCGCCAGCAGCCCCATGACAGGGGGTAGCCACGAGCAGTACTTC.

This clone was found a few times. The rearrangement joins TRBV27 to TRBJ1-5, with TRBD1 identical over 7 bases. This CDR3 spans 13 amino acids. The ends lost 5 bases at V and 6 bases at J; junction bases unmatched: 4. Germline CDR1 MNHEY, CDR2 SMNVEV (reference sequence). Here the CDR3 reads CASSPTGRQPQHF. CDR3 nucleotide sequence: TGTGCCAGCAGTCCGACAGGGCGTCAGCCCCAGCATTTT.

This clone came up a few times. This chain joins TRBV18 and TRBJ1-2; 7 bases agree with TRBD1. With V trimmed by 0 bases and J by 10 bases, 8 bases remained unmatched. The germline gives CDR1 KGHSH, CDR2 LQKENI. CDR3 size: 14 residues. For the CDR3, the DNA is TGTGCCAGCTCACCACCGGAAGACAGGGTAAACTACACCTTC. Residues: CASSPPEDRVNYTF.

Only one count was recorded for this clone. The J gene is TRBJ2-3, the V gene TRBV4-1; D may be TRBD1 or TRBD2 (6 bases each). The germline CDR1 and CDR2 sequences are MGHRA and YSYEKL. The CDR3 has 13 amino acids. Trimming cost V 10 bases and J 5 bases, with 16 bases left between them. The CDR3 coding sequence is TGCGCCACCGGGGGCGGCTTAGGAGATACGCAGTATTTT. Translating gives CATGGGLGDTQYF.

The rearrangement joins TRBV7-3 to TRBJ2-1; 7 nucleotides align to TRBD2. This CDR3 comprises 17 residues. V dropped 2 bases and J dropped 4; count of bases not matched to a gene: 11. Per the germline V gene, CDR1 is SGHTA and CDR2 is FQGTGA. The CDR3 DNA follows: TGTGCCAGCAGCTTAGGTGGTGGGAGGGACCTATACAATGAGCAGTTCTTC. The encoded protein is CASSLGGGRDLYNEQFF.

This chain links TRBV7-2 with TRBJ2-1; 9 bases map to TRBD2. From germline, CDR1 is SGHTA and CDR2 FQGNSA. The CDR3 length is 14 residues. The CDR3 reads CATMASGNDNEQFF. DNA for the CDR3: TGTGCTACCATGGCTAGCGGGAATGACAATGAGCAGTTCTTC.

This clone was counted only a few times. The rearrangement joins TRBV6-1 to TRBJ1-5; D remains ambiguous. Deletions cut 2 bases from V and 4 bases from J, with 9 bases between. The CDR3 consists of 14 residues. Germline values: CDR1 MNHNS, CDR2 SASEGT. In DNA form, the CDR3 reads TGTGCCAGCAGTGAAACGTACGGGAATCAGCCCCAGCATTTT. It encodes CASSETYGNQPQHF.

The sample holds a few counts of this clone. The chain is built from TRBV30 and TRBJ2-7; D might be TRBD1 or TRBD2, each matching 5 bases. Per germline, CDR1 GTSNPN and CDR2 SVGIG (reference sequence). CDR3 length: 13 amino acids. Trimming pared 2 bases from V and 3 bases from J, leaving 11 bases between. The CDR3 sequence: CAWSRGQGYEQYF. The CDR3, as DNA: TGTGCCTGGAGTAGAGGGCAGGGCTACGAGCAGTACTTC. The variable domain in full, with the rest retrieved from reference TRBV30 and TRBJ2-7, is SQTIHQWPATLVQPVGSPLSLECTVEGTSNPNLYWYRQAAGRGLQLLFYSVGIGQISSEVPQNLSASRPQDRQFILSSKKLLLSDSGFYLCAWSRGQGYEQYFGPGTRLTVT.

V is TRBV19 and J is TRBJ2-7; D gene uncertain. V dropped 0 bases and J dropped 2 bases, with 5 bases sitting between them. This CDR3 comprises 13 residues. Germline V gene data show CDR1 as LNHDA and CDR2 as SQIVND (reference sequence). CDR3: CASSIDLAYEQYF. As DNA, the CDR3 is TGTGCCAGTAGTATAGATCTGGCCTACGAGCAGTACTTC.

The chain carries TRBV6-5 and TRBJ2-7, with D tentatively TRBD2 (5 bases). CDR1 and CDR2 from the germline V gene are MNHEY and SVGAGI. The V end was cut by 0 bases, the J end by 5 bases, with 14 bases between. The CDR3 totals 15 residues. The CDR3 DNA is TGTGCCAGCAGTTACTCGAACCGACTAATGGACGAGCAGTACTTC. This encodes CASSYSNRLMDEQYF.

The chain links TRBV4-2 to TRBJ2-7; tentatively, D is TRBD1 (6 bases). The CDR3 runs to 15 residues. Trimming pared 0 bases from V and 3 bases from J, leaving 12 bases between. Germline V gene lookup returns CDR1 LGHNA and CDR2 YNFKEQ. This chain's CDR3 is CASSQDAGQNYEQYF. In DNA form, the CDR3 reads TGTGCCAGCAGCCAAGATGCCGGACAGAACTACGAGCAGTACTTC.

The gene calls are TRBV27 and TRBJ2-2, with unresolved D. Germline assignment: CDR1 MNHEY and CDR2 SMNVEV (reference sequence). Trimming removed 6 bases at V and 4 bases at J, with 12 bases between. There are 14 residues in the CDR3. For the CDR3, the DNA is TGTGCCAGCAGCCTAGAGAGTGGCACCGGGGAGCTGTTTTTT. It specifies CASSLESGTGELFF.

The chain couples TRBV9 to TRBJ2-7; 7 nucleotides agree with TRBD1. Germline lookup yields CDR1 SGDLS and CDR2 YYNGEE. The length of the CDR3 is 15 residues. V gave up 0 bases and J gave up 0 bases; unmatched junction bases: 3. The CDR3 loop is CASSVAWDSSYEQYF. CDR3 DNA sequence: TGTGCCAGCAGCGTAGCTTGGGACAGCTCCTACGAGCAGTACTTC.

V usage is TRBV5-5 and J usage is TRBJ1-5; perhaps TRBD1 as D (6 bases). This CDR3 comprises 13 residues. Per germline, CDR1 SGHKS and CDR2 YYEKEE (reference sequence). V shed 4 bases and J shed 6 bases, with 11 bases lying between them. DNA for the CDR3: TGTGCCAGCAGCCCACAGGGAGGTCAGCCCCAGCATTTT. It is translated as CASSPQGGQPQHF.

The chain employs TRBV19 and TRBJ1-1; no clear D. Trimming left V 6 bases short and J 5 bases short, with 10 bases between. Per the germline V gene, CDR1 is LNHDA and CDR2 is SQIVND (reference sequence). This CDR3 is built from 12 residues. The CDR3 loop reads CASRAAGTEAFF. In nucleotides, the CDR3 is TGTGCCAGTAGGGCGGCGGGAACTGAAGCTTTCTTT.

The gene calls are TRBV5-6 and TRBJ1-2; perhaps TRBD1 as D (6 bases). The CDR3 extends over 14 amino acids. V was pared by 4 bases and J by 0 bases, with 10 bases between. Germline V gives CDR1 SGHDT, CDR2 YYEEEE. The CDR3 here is CASSTGRTNYGYTF. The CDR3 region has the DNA TGTGCCAGCAGCACAGGGAGGACTAACTATGGCTACACCTTC.

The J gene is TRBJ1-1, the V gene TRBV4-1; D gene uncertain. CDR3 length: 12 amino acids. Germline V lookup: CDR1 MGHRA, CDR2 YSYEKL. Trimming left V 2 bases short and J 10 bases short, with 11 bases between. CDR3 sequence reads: CASSQPLWVAFF. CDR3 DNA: TGCGCCAGCAGCCAACCCTTGTGGGTAGCTTTCTTT.

The CDR3 here is CASRPDQEETQYF. The CDR3 nucleotides read TGTGCCAGCAGGCCCGACCAGGAAGAGACCCAGTACTTC. This chain joins TRBV6-6 and TRBJ2-5, with D unclear. The germline V gene encodes CDR1 MNHNY and CDR2 SVGAGI (reference sequence). This CDR3 is built from 13 residues. V gave up 6 bases and J gave up 3 bases, with 11 bases separating them.

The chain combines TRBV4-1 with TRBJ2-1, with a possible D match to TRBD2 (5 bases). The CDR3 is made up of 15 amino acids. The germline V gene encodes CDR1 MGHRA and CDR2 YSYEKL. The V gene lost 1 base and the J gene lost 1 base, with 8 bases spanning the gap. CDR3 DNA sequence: TGCGCCAGCAGCCAAGTGGAGCGGTCCTACAATGAGCAGTTCTTC. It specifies CASSQVERSYNEQFF.

DNA for the CDR3: TGTGCCAGCAGAACCGGGACCGGAGCGAATGAGCAGTTCTTC. It translates to CASRTGTGANEQFF. The V and J genes are TRBV5-4 and TRBJ2-1; D may be TRBD1 or TRBD2 (5 bases each). The germline V gene has CDR1 SGHNT and CDR2 YYREEE (reference sequence). This CDR3 has 14 residues. V lost 5 bases, J lost 7 bases, and 16 bases lay in between.

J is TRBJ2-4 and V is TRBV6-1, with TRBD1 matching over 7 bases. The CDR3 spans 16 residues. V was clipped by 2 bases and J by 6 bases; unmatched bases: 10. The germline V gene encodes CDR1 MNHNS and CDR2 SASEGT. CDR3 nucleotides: TGTGCCAGCAGTGAATCCTTGACAGGGTCTGGAAACATTCAGTACTTC. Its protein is CASSESLTGSGNIQYF.

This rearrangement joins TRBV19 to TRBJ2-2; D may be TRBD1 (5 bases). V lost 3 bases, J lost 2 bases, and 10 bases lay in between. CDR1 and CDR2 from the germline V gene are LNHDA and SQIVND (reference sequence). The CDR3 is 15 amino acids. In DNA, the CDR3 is TGTGCCAGTAGTATGGGGCAGGTTAACACCGGGGAGCTGTTTTTT. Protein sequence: CASSMGQVNTGELFF.

The CDR3 sequence is CASSPPGLSTDTQYF. CDR3 nucleotide sequence: TGTGCCAGCTCACCACCGGGACTAAGCACAGATACGCAGTATTTT. V and J are TRBV18 and TRBJ2-3; the match to TRBD2 covers 7 bases. The germline V gene encodes CDR1 KGHSH and CDR2 LQKENI. Trimming at V came to 0 bases and at J to 0 bases, leaving 0 bases not matched to a gene. There are 15 residues in the CDR3.

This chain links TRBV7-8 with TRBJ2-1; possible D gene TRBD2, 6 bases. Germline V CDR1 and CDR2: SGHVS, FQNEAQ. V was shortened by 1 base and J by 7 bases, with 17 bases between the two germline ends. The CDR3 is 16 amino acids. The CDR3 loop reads CASSLVLRERVNEQFF. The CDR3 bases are TGTGCCAGCAGCTTAGTTCTCCGGGAGAGGGTGAATGAGCAGTTCTTC. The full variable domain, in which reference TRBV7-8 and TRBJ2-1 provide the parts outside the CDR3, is GAGVSQSPRYKVAKRGQDVALRCDPISGHVSLFWYQQALGQGPEFLTYFQNEAQLDKSGLPSDRFFAERPEGSVSTLKIQRTQQEDSAVYLCASSLVLRERVNEQFFGPGTRLTVL.

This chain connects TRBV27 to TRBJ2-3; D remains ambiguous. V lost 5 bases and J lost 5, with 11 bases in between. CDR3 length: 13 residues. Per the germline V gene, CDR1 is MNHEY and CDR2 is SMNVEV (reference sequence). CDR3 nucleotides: TGTGCCAGCAGTCCCCGGGCCCAAGATACGCAGTATTTT. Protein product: CASSPRAQDTQYF.

The DNA of the CDR3 is TGTGCCAGCAGTCAAGGACAGGGATCGATGGGTGAGCAGTTCTTC. Translated: CASSQGQGSMGEQFF. The rearrangement links TRBV27 to TRBJ2-1; 8 nucleotides align to TRBD1. This CDR3 region has 15 residues. V shed 5 bases, J shed 9 bases, and the junction held 12 bases outside the gene matches. In germline, CDR1 is MNHEY, CDR2 SMNVEV (reference sequence).

The CDR3, as DNA: TGTGCCAGCAGTTCTGGGGGTAGTACAGATACGCAGTATTTT. This translates into CASSSGGSTDTQYF. The chain is built from TRBV6-1 and TRBJ2-3; D assignment may be TRBD1 or TRBD2 (5 bases each). Deletions cut 5 bases from V and 3 bases from J, with 12 bases between. This CDR3 comprises 14 residues. Germline V gene lookup returns CDR1 MNHNS and CDR2 SASEGT.

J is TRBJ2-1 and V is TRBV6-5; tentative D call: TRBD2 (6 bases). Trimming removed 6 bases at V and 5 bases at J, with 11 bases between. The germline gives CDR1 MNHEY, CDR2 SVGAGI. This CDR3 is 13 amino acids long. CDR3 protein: CASRWGLNNEQFF. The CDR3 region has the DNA TGTGCCAGCAGATGGGGACTTAACAATGAGCAGTTCTTC.

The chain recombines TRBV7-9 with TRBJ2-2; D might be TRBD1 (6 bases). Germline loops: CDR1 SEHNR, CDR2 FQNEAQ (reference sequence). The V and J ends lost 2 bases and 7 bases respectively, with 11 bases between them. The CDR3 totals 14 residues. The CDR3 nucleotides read TGTGCCAGCAGCTTACAACAGGGAATCGGGGAGCTGTTTTTT. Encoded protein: CASSLQQGIGELFF.